The next 32 T cell receptor beta chains were all read from a single sample in a study of cytomegalovirus exposure and HLA in healthy donors. PCR involved 60 Vbeta and 13 Jbeta primers. The repertoire was sequenced with immunoSEQ multiplex PCR; TCRdb's copy has only in-frame clones and lacks some. The sample includes more than 95,000 clones, around 75% of them seen just once. Sequencing input: PBMCs. The receptors here all came from a woman aged 45-65 years in good health and CMV-seropositive.

The genes are TRBV5-4 and TRBJ2-3; D is undetermined. The CDR3 has 14 amino acids. The V gene lost 0 bases and the J gene lost 1 base, with 6 bases spanning the gap. Germline CDR1 SGHNT, CDR2 YYREEE (reference sequence). CDR3 region: CASSLDQGTDTQYF. The CDR3 nucleotides read TGTGCCAGCAGCTTGGACCAGGGCACAGATACGCAGTATTTT.

The V and J genes are TRBV9 and TRBJ2-5, with 12 nucleotides matching TRBD2. CDR3 size: 17 residues. Germline values: CDR1 SGDLS, CDR2 YYNGEE. V shed 0 bases, J shed 5 bases, and the junction held 8 bases outside the gene matches. Here the CDR3 DNA reads TGTGCCAGCAGCGTAGCGGCTAGCGGGGGGGTGGAGGAGACCCAGTACTTC. Translating gives CASSVAASGGVEETQYF.

This clone was recorded once. The V gene is TRBV6-5, the J gene TRBJ2-7, with D possibly TRBD1 on 5 matching bases. CDR3 length: 14 residues. Looked up from germline, CDR1 is MNHEY and CDR2 is SVGAGI. V was trimmed by 5 bases and J by 0 bases, leaving 11 bases between them. DNA of the CDR3: TGTGCCAGCAGTCTCTCTAGGGGCTCCTACGAGCAGTACTTC. It codes for CASSLSRGSYEQYF.

Details on this clone: This specimen includes other DNA sequences encoding the same CDR3. The chain uses TRBV4-3 and TRBJ1-1; 7 bases line up with TRBD1. Germline V gene sequence: CDR1 LGHNA, CDR2 YSLEER. Unmatched junction bases numbered 7, after V lost 1 base and J lost 11 bases. CDR3 length equals 13 residues. The CDR3: CASSQGTGYEAFF. As DNA, the CDR3 is TGCGCCAGCAGCCAAGGGACAGGCTATGAGGCTTTCTTT.

The chain carries TRBV18 and TRBJ1-1, with 12 positions matching TRBD1. CDR3 length: 20 amino acids. The germline CDR1 and CDR2 sequences are KGHSH and LQKENI. V shed 6 bases and J 2 bases; nucleotides not matched to a gene: 19. The CDR3: CASSLGLWGQGARLNTEAFF. DNA of the CDR3: TGTGCCAGCTCCCTCGGACTTTGGGGACAGGGGGCCCGCCTTAACACTGAAGCTTTCTTT.

This clone was counted once. This chain joins TRBV4-2 and TRBJ2-1; TRBD2 aligns across 14 bases. The CDR3 contains 18 residues. V lost 3 bases, J lost 0 bases, and 4 bases stayed unmatched. CDR1 and CDR2 (germline): LGHNA, YNFKEQ. Here the CDR3 reads CASSQDGTSGSSYNEQFF. The CDR3, as DNA: TGTGCCAGCAGCCAGGATGGGACTAGCGGGAGCTCCTACAATGAGCAGTTCTTC.

The rearrangement uses TRBV4-3 and TRBJ2-5; 7 nucleotides line up with TRBD1. The better agreement between TRBJ2-7 and the DNA end casts doubt on the J call. The CDR3 runs to 15 residues. Per the germline V gene, CDR1 is LGHNA and CDR2 is YSLEER. The CDR3 DNA is TGCGCCAGCAGCCAAGATCGGACAGGATTTGACGAGCAGTACTTC. Encoded protein: CASSQDRTGFDEQYF.

V and J are TRBV10-3 and TRBJ2-2; 9 nucleotides agree with TRBD1. CDR3 length: 17 residues. Germline lookup yields CDR1 ENHRY and CDR2 SYGVKD. V lost 11 bases, J lost 0 bases, and 13 bases stayed unmatched. The CDR3 sequence is CAARKDRGFANTGELFF. The CDR3 DNA sequence: TGTGCCGCAAGGAAGGACAGGGGATTCGCGAACACCGGGGAGCTGTTTTTT.

V and J are TRBV12-5 and TRBJ2-1, with 7 positions matching TRBD2. The CDR3 spans 13 residues. Losses at the gene ends were 3 bases for V and 4 bases for J; bases not matched to a gene: 0. Germline assignment: CDR1 LGHNT and CDR2 FRNRAP. In DNA, the CDR3 is TGTGCTAGTGGTTTACTAGCGTACAATGAGCAGTTCTTC. Translated: CASGLLAYNEQFF.

The table lists this clone with a count of one. The chain couples TRBV7-9 to TRBJ1-1; a weak D match, TRBD1 (6 bases). The CDR3 loop spans 14 amino acids. Trimming removed 1 base at V and 5 bases at J, with 11 bases between. Germline V gives CDR1 SEHNR, CDR2 FQNEAQ (reference sequence). The chain's CDR3 is CASSLGGGRTEAFF. DNA for the CDR3: TGTGCCAGCAGCTTAGGGGGGGGGCGGACTGAAGCTTTCTTT.

CDR3 residues: CASSVGQGGQETQYF. The CDR3, as DNA: TGTGCCAGCAGCGTGGGGCAGGGAGGTCAAGAGACCCAGTACTTC. This chain joins TRBV7-9 and TRBJ2-5, with D possibly TRBD2 on 6 matching bases. The germline V and J ends were trimmed by 5 bases and 2 bases, with 15 bases remaining between them. Germline CDR1 is SEHNR and CDR2 is FQNEAQ (reference sequence). The CDR3 loop spans 15 amino acids.

The gene calls are TRBV30 and TRBJ1-2; 11 bases fit TRBD1. Germline CDR1 reads GTSNPN; CDR2 reads SVGIG (reference sequence). This CDR3 has 15 amino acids. The J segment lost 4 bases and the V segment lost 3 bases, leaving 7 bases of the junction unmatched. The CDR3 DNA is TGTGCCTGGAGGATAGGGACAGGGGGAGGCTATGGCTACACCTTC. It specifies CAWRIGTGGGYGYTF.

This chain uses TRBV30 with TRBJ1-2; no reliable D call. CDR3 length equals 12 residues. Germline assignment: CDR1 GTSNPN and CDR2 SVGIG (reference sequence). V was pared by 0 bases and J by 8 bases, with 10 bases between. CDR3 region: CAWSVTRWGYTF. As DNA, the CDR3 is TGTGCCTGGAGTGTAACGAGGTGGGGCTACACCTTC.

Points on this clone: Within the sample, other DNA sequences also encode this same CDR3. The gene calls are TRBV29-1 and TRBJ1-1; tentative D call: TRBD1 (5 bases). This CDR3 comprises 12 residues. V gave up 4 bases and J gave up 2 bases, with 8 bases separating them. CDR1 SQVTM and CDR2 ANQGSEA come from the germline V gene. This CDR3 is CSVGGGNTEAFF. The CDR3 DNA reads as TGCAGCGTTGGGGGGGGTAACACTGAAGCTTTCTTT.

The chain joins TRBV6-6 to TRBJ1-2, with 9 bases identical to TRBD1. The CDR3 runs 15 residues. Germline CDR1 reads MNHNY; CDR2 reads SVGAGI (reference sequence). V dropped 4 bases and J dropped 8; count of bases not matched to a gene: 11. The CDR3 here is CASSSHPGTGRGYTF. DNA for the CDR3: TGTGCCAGCAGTTCCCACCCCGGGACAGGGCGAGGCTACACCTTC.

J is TRBJ1-5 and V is TRBV15, with 9 bases identical to TRBD1. Germline V lookup: CDR1 LNHNV, CDR2 YYDKDF (reference sequence). CDR3 length: 16 residues. Trimming cost V 2 bases and J 3 bases; bases outside gene matches: 5. This chain's CDR3 is CATSRRQGGYNQPQHF. As DNA, the CDR3 is TGTGCCACCAGCAGAAGACAGGGGGGGTACAATCAGCCCCAGCATTTT.

In this sample, this clone turned up a few times. The chain recombines TRBV11-2 with TRBJ2-7; 8 bases match TRBD1. The junction had 8 bases not matched to a gene; V was cut back by 6 bases and J by 7 bases. The CDR3 has 13 amino acids. The germline V gene has CDR1 SGHAT and CDR2 FQNNGV. The CDR3 DNA reads as TGTGCCAGCAGGCAATCAGGGGGCAGGGAGCAGTACTTC. This translates into CASRQSGGREQYF.

V gene TRBV10-2 combines with J gene TRBJ2-3, with D tentatively TRBD1 (7 bases). V lost 6 bases, J lost 1 base, and 17 bases lay in between. Germline lookup yields CDR1 WSHSY and CDR2 SAAADI. This CDR3 has 16 residues. DNA for the CDR3: TGCGCCAGCAGCCAACCCCAGGGGGGAGGCACAGATACGCAGTATTTT. This codes for CASSQPQGGGTDTQYF.

The V call is TRBV7-2, the J call TRBJ2-1; tentatively, D is TRBD2 (6 bases). The germline CDR1 and CDR2 sequences are SGHTA and FQGNSA. Trimming shortened V by 2 bases and J by 9 bases, and 20 bases separated the two germline ends. The CDR3 is 16 amino acids. Here the CDR3 reads CASSLIGRTLPSEQFF. The CDR3 DNA reads TGTGCCAGCAGCTTAATTGGGAGGACCCTGCCTAGTGAGCAGTTCTTC. The full variable domain, its missing parts supplied by reference TRBV7-2 and TRBJ2-1, is GAGVSQSPSNKVTEKGKDVELRCDPISGHTALYWYRQSLGQGLEFLIYFQGNSAPDKSGLPSDRFSAERTGGSVSTLTIQRTQQEDSAVYLCASSLIGRTLPSEQFFGPGTRLTVL.

On this clone: Relative to the germline gene, one junction end is altered; a read error may explain this. The chain is built from TRBV7-7 and TRBJ2-1; TRBD2 matches 16 bases. The CDR3 runs to 16 residues. Germline CDR1 reads SSHAT; CDR2 reads FNYEAQ (reference sequence). CDR3: CASSPGTSGRAGEQFF. CDR3 DNA: TGTGCTAGCAGCCCAGGGACTAGCGGGAGGGCCGGTGAGCAGTTCTTC.

This rearrangement joins TRBV6-6 to TRBJ2-7; a weak D match, TRBD1 (6 bases). The germline gives CDR1 MNHNY, CDR2 SVGAGI (reference sequence). The V gene lost 5 bases and the J gene lost 4 bases, with 21 bases spanning the gap. The CDR3 length is 16 residues. CDR3 protein: CASSVGTGLVRYEQYF. The DNA of the CDR3 is TGTGCCAGCAGTGTGGGAACAGGGTTGGTTAGATACGAGCAGTACTTC.

V usage is TRBV5-1 and J usage is TRBJ2-1, with D uncertain. The CDR3 covers 16 residues. V was pared by 3 bases and J by 4 bases, with 17 bases between. Germline CDR1 SGHRS, CDR2 YFSETQ. In nucleotides, the CDR3 is TGCGCCAGCAGCTCGGTACCCGATCTCTCATACAATGAGCAGTTCTTC. This encodes CASSSVPDLSYNEQFF.

The V and J genes are TRBV5-6 and TRBJ1-5, with 9 positions matching TRBD1. The germline CDR1 and CDR2 sequences are SGHDT and YYEEEE. V gave up 3 bases and J gave up 7 bases; unmatched junction bases: 2. CDR3 length equals 13 residues. CDR3 nucleotides: TGTGCCAGCAGCTCCACAGGGGGCCAGCCCCAGCATTTT. It encodes CASSSTGGQPQHF.

This clone appeared a few times. This chain links TRBV5-5 with TRBJ2-7; D call uncertain. Trimming removed 4 bases from V and 5 bases from J, with 16 bases in between. CDR3 size: 14 residues. The germline gives CDR1 SGHKS, CDR2 YYEKEE (reference sequence). The CDR3 sequence is CASSPPTDRDEQYF. The DNA of the CDR3 is TGTGCCAGCAGCCCCCCCACCGATCGGGACGAGCAGTACTTC.

The genes are TRBV2 and TRBJ2-3, with 7 bases matching TRBD2. Losses at the gene ends were 7 bases for V and 10 bases for J; bases not matched to a gene: 14. This CDR3 has 14 residues. Germline V gives CDR1 SNHLY, CDR2 FYNNEI. Here the CDR3 reads CASNEPFREGAQYF. DNA of the CDR3: TGTGCCAGCAACGAACCATTCAGGGAGGGAGCGCAGTATTTT.

CDR3 region: CASSVSGGLYEQYF. The CDR3 bases are TGTGCCAGCAGCGTCTCCGGAGGCCTCTACGAGCAGTACTTC. This chain joins TRBV9 and TRBJ2-7, with a weak D call TRBD2 (5 bases). The V end lost 2 bases, the J end lost 3 bases, and 12 bases lay between the germline ends. This CDR3 spans 14 amino acids. Germline lookup yields CDR1 SGDLS and CDR2 YYNGEE.

The gene calls are TRBV20-1 and TRBJ2-4, with D possibly being TRBD1 (5 bases). V was pared by 6 bases and J by 5 bases, with 8 bases between. Germline V gene lookup returns CDR1 DFQATT and CDR2 SNEGSKA (reference sequence). CDR3 length equals 11 residues. In nucleotides, the CDR3 is TGCAGTGCCGAGACAGAAAACATTCAGTACTTC. It is translated as CSAETENIQYF.

The gene calls are TRBV5-1 and TRBJ1-4; TRBD1 might be the D (5 bases). The CDR3 is 16 amino acids. Trimming removed 4 bases from V and 1 base from J, with 14 bases in between. Germline-derived CDR1 and CDR2 are SGHRS and YFSETQ. CDR3 sequence: CASSLGTRGTNEKLFF. For the CDR3, the DNA is TGCGCCAGCAGCCTGGGGACGCGGGGAACTAATGAAAAACTGTTTTTT.

This clone was detected only once. The V gene is TRBV9, the J gene TRBJ2-5; weak D call: TRBD1 (5 bases). V lost 1 base and J 2 bases, leaving 12 bases between the germline ends. This CDR3 comprises 15 residues. Germline V lookup: CDR1 SGDLS, CDR2 YYNGEE. The CDR3 reads CASSVWGRRQETQYF. CDR3 nucleotide sequence: TGTGCCAGCAGCGTATGGGGCAGGCGGCAAGAGACCCAGTACTTC.

The sample holds one count of this clone. The chain employs TRBV11-1 and TRBJ2-5, with D tentatively TRBD2 (5 bases). V shed 1 base and J shed 2 bases, with 8 bases lying between them. The CDR3 is 14 amino acids. CDR1 is SGHAT and CDR2 is FQDESV in the germline V gene (reference sequence). CDR3 region: CASSLGTVQETQYF. DNA of the CDR3: TGTGCCAGCAGCTTAGGGACTGTTCAAGAGACCCAGTACTTC.

This clone came up a few times. V is TRBV4-2 and J is TRBJ1-5; D is unresolved. Germline V gene sequence: CDR1 LGHNA, CDR2 YNFKEQ. Trimming stripped 0 bases from V and 7 bases from J, with 10 bases between. This CDR3 is 14 amino acids long. The CDR3 DNA follows: TGTGCCAGCAGCCAAGAGCGGGGAGACCAGCCCCAGCATTTT. Its protein is CASSQERGDQPQHF.

The chain carries TRBV2 and TRBJ2-5, with TRBD1 matching 9 bases. The DNA end is more similar to TRBJ2-7, so the J call may be wrong. This CDR3 is built from 15 residues. In germline, CDR1 is SNHLY, CDR2 FYNNEI. As DNA, the CDR3 is TGTGCCAGCAGTGAAACGGGGACAGGGTCCTACGAGCAGTACTTC. Protein sequence: CASSETGTGSYEQYF.